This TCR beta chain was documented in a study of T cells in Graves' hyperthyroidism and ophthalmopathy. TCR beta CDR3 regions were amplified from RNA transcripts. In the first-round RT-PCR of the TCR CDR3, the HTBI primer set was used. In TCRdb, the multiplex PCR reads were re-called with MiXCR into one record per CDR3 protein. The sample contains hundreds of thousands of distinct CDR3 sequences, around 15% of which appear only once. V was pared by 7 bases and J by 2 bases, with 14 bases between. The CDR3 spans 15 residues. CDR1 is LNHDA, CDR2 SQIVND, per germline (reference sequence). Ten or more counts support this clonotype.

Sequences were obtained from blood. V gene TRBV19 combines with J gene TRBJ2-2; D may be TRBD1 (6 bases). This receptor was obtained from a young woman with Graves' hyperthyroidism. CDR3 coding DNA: TGTGCCAGTACCCCAGGGACAAGTAACACCGGGGAGCTGTTTTTT. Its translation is CASTPGTSNTGELFF.